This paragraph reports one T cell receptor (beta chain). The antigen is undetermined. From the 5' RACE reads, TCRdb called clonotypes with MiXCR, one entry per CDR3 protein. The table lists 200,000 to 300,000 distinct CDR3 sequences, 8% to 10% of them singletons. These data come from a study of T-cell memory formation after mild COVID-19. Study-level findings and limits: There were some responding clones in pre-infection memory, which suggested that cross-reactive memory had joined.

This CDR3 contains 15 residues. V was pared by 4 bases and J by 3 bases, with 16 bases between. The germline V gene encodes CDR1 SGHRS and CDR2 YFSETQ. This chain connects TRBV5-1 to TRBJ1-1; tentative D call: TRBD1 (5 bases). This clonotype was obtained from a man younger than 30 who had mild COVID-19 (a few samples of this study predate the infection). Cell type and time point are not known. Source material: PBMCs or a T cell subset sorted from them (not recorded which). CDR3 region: CASSLFGGGHTEAFF. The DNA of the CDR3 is TGCGCCAGCAGCCTCTTTGGTGGGGGACACACTGAAGCTTTCTTT.